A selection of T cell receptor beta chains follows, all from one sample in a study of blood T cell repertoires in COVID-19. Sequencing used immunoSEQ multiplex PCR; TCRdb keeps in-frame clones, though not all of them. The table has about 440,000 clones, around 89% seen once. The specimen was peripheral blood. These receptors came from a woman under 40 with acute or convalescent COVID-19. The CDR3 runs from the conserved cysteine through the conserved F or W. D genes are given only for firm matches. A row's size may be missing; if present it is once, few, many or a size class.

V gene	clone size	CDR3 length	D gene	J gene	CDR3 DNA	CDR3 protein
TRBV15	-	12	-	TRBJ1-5	TGTGCCACCAGCAGAGTCCGCGAGCCCCAGCATTTT	CATSRVREPQHF
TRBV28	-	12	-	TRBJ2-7	TGTGCCAGCACTTACAGGATTGGGGAGCAGTACTTC	CASTYRIGEQYF
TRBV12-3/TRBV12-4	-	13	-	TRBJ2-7	TGTGCCAGCACCACAGGGAACTCCTACGAGCAGTACTTC	CASTTGNSYEQYF
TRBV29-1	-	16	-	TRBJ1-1	TGCAGCGTCGGGGGGGGGACGACAGGCGCGAACACTGAAGCTTTCTTT	CSVGGGTTGANTEAFF
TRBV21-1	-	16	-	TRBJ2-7	TGTGCCAGCACCCCTCACGTCCAGGGCCGGTTCTACGAGCAGTACTTC	CASTPHVQGRFYEQYF
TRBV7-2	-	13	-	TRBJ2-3	TGTGCCAGCAGCTTAGCGGGGGGAGATACGCAGTATTTT	CASSLAGGDTQYF
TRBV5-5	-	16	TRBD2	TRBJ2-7	TGTGCCAGCAGCCAGGCGGGGGGCGGCAGGTGGTACGAGCAGTACTTC	CASSQAGGGRWYEQYF
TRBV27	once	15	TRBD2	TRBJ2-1	TGTGCCAGCAGGGCTGAGGGACTAGGCCAGGGTGAGCAGTTCTTC	CASRAEGLGQGEQFF
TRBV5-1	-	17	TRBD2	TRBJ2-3	TGCGCCAGCAGCTTTGGACTAGCGGGGGGCGACCCAGATACGCAGTATTTT	CASSFGLAGGDPDTQYF
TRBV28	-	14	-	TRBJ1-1	TGTGCCAGCAGTTTACGACACCGAAACACTGAAGCTTTCTTT	CASSLRHRNTEAFF
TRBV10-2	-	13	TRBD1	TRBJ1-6	TGCGCCACCCAGACAGGGCCGGATTCACCCCTCCACTTT	CATQTGPDSPLHF
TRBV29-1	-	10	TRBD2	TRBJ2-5	TGCAGCGTAGCGGGGGCCGGAATCGACTTC	CSVAGAGIDF
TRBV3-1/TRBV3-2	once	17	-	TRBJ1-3	TGTGCCAGCAGCCAAGTGACGTTTCGGGGGTTCCAAAACACCATATATTTT	CASSQVTFRGFQNTIYF
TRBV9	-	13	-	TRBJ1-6	TGTGCCAGCAGCGTAGAGGGGTATTCACCCCTCCACTTT	CASSVEGYSPLHF
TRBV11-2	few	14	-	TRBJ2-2	TGTGCCAGCAGCCAAGGACAGACAGCCGGGGAGCTGTTTTTT	CASSQGQTAGELFF
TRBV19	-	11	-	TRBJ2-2	TGTGCCAGTAGTTGGCACGGGGAGCTGTTTTTT	CASSWHGELFF
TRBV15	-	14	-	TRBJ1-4	TGTGCCACCAGCAGAGAGGGACTTAATGAAAAACTGTTTTTT	CATSREGLNEKLFF
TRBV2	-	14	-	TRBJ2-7	TGTGCCAGCAGTGAGCAGGGAAGGTCCTACGAGCAGTACTTC	CASSEQGRSYEQYF
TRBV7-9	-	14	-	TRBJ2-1	TGTGCCAGCAGCTTTTCGGACAGAGACAATGAGCAGTTCTTC	CASSFSDRDNEQFF
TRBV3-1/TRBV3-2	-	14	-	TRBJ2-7	TGTGCCAGCAGCCTTACCGGGAGCTCCTACGAGCAGTACTTC	CASSLTGSSYEQYF
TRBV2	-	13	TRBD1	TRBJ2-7	TGTGCCAGCATTAGGGACAGGGACTACGAGCAGTACTTC	CASIRDRDYEQYF
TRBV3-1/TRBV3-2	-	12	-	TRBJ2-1	TGTGCCAGCAGCCAAGCCGGGACTCAGCAGTTCTTC	CASSQAGTQQFF
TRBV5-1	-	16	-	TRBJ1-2	TGCGCCAGCAGCGGGTGGTTGGGGCCCTCGGACTATGGCTACACCTTC	CASSGWLGPSDYGYTF
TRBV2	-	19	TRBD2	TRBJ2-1	TGTGCCAGCAGGCCAGGGACTAGCGGGGAGAAAATGCGTCGCTATGAGCAGTTCTTC	CASRPGTSGEKMRRYEQFF
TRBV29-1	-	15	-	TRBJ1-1	TGCAGCGTTGAAAGGCGGACTAATAGTAACTCTGAAGCTTTCTTT	CSVERRTNSNSEAFF
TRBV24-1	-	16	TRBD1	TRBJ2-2	TGTGCCACCAGTCCTGACAGGGGATCGAGCACCGGGGAGCTGTTTTTT	CATSPDRGSSTGELFF
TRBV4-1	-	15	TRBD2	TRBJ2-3	TGCGCCAGCAGCCTTCTAGCGGGGAGCACAGATACGCAGTATTTT	CASSLLAGSTDTQYF
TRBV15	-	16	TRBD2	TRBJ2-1	TGTGCCACCAGCAGAGGCAGGCGCGGGGGGAGGAATGAGCAGTTCTTC	CATSRGRRGGRNEQFF